This T cell receptor beta chain was recovered during a study of OX40 agonist ivuxolimab in advanced cancers. Overall study context: A male proportion of over 70% was recorded, with mean age around 55 years and range roughly 23 to 90. Points from the study as a whole: Some of the lowest clonal expansion was seen in partial responders at 0.1-3.0 mg/kg.

Repertoires were generated with immunoSEQ multiplex PCR, while TCRdb's copy carries only in-frame clones and drops some. The table lists some 90,000 clones, more than 90% of them singletons, with 3.4% in the top ten. On cycle 4 day 1 and cycle 7 day 1, as well as at baseline, blood was sampled. Comments on this clone: Its specificity is not known.

CDR1 and CDR2 (germline): SGHVS, FNYEAQ. This CDR3 has 15 residues. Trimming shortened V by 2 bases and J by 7 bases, and 18 bases separated the two germline ends. The J gene is TRBJ2-7, the V gene TRBV7-6; the D gene could be TRBD1 or TRBD2 (5 bases each). The TCR sequence derives from an adult with an advanced solid tumor such as melanoma, head and neck, liver or kidney cancer. Material: CD4+ or CD8+ T cells sorted from blood, obtained in a trial of the OX40 agonist ivuxolimab. CDR3 protein: CASSLNGGASWEQYF. The DNA of the CDR3 is TGTGCCAGCAGCTTAAATGGGGGTGCTTCTTGGGAGCAGTACTTC.